The present entry profiles one TCR beta chain with its context. The data stem from a study of blood T cell repertoires in COVID-19. The CDR3 is 15 amino acids. Germline V gene lookup returns CDR1 DFQATT and CDR2 SNEGSKA (reference sequence). The ends lost 4 bases at V and 8 bases at J; junction bases unmatched: 12. Authors' processing steps: Amplification of reference gene primers provided the estimated nucleated cell counts. Method: immunoSEQ multiplex PCR; TCRdb's copy keeps in-frame clones and lacks some. From that table come the V and J calls and clone size; the DNA was used to work out D and trimming. The sample includes 28,000 or so clones, around 90% of them seen just once.

Source material: peripheral blood. V usage is TRBV20-1 and J usage is TRBJ1-4; 8 nucleotides line up with TRBD1. The source is a man between 65 and 85 years old with acute or convalescent COVID-19. CDR3 nucleotides: TGCAGTGCTAATGACAGGGGAAGGGGAAGGGAAAAACTGTTTTTT. It specifies CSANDRGRGREKLFF.